Many counts were recorded for the clone carrying this TCR beta chain. Its specificity is unknown. The total RNA that was extracted per sample amounted to at least 6 micrograms. The data originate from a study of blood T cells in healthy people across ages. Study overall: For every two T cells, template switching captured about one barcoded beta molecule. Findings and limits, study-wide: Strongly correlated with naive T cell percentage was TCR beta diversity. The fall in TCR beta diversity per million T cells was roughly linear with age.

Then a second PCR, running about 6 to 12 cycles, was carried out with a sample-barcoded 5' primer and a J-beta primer mix. Using its own MiXCR run on the 5' RACE reads, TCRdb lists one record per CDR3 protein. The table lists roughly 1,700,000 distinct CDR3 sequences, under 30% of them singletons. This receptor was taken from a woman aged 30 to 39 in good health. The sequencing input was blood.

The CDR3: CASSLAGVNNEQFF. Here the CDR3 DNA reads TGTGCCAGCAGCTTAGCGGGAGTAAACAATGAGCAGTTCTTC. The rearrangement links TRBV7-3 to TRBJ2-1; TRBD2 matches 7 bases. The CDR3 spans 14 residues. V gave up 2 bases and J gave up 5 bases; unmatched junction bases: 3. Germline assignment: CDR1 SGHTA and CDR2 FQGTGA.